The entry below describes one T cell receptor (beta chain). It has no known antigen specificity. No much larger clone is present one base from it, and per-base qualities are unavailable. Participants in the prospective study were aged roughly 18 to 100 years, lived in 20 to 25 United States geographic areas, and enrolled through a virtual design. To assign participants to cohorts, the prospective study relied on clinical history that participants themselves reported in a screening survey and a study questionnaire. For ImmuneRACE Cohort 3, a participant was defined as recovered based on two consecutive negative NP/OP PCR tests, clearance by a healthcare professional, or resolution of symptoms. Each participant in the prospective study had whole blood, serum and a nasopharyngeal or oropharyngeal swab collected by mobile phlebotomists. Prospective study participants could optionally give additional blood draws and questionnaires over an approximately 2-month period. Blood samples from the prospective study were shipped frozen or at room temperature prior to DNA extraction.

The entry originates in a study of blood T cell repertoires in COVID-19 (TCRdb year 2020). About the investigation overall: Samples covering the acute and convalescent phases of COVID-19 were provided by collaborators in the United States, Italy and Spain. The material from the prospective study consisted of cDNA or gDNA derived from T cells, B-cell-depleted T cells, or PBMCs. The dataset comprised deeply sampled blood TCRbeta repertoires from subjects exposed to, actively infected with, or recovered from COVID-19. A freely available public database, intended as a resource for researchers studying the immune response to SARS-CoV-2, is where the repertoires were released. Samples came from the ongoing ImmuneRACE study (first 160 participants) plus 1,254 subjects from 6 global collaborators. A de-identified subject ID, COVID-19 status, age in years and sex were almost always included in the sample metadata. Where available, HLA class I and class II types were obtained from metadata supplied by the sample provider rather than from assay-based typing. General findings and caveats noted by the study authors: The quantity of clinical and demographic metadata differed by source and by participant and was supplied without curation.

The immunoSEQ Assay, a bias-controlled multiplex PCR, was used to amplify TCRbeta CDR3 regions from genomic DNA. As for how the authors treated the data: The number of nucleated cells in each sample was estimated by amplification of reference gene primers within the assay. Sequence reads were collapsed and filtered to measure the absolute abundance of every unique TCRbeta CDR3 rearrangement. For each sample, productive Simpson clonality was calculated by taking the square root of Simpson's diversity index across productive rearrangements. Imported from immuneACCESS, the table was reduced by TCRdb to in-frame sequences with V and J called. These copies leave out some clones; in studies compared against another copy, an unresolved V gene accounts for under half, and the cause of the remainder is not known. For V, J and clone size, that table is used; D and trimming come from the DNA. Present in this sample are 150,000 to 200,000 clones, 80% of which were seen just once. The ten largest clones add up to approximately 3.6% of the sample.

The CDR3 covers 16 residues, taking in both the cysteine and the phenylalanine. Only the CDR3 DNA stays, 48 bases, in frame from base 1. V is pruned by 6 bases and J by 1 base, leaving 3 bases of the junction without a gene match. The germline V gene encodes CDR1 WSHSY and CDR2 SAAADI. The source is a woman in her sixties who had recovered from COVID-19. Input material: PBMCs or T cells enriched from blood (not recorded which). The chain joins TRBV10-2 to TRBJ2-3, with TRBD2 matching 14 junction bases. The base sequence is TGCGCCAGCAGGCCGGGACTAGCGGGGGGCACAGATACGCAGTATTTT. Protein translation: CASRPGLAGGTDTQYF.